Presented here are 32 T cell receptor beta chains from one specimen sequenced in a study of cytomegalovirus exposure and HLA in healthy donors. Using immunoSEQ multiplex PCR, the repertoire was profiled, and TCRdb retains in-frame clones only, with some absent. The sample carries 90,000 to 130,000 clones, more than 70% recorded once. The sample was PBMCs. The receptor set was obtained from a woman aged 18-29 years in good health and CMV-seronegative.

The gene calls are TRBV5-4 and TRBJ1-1, with 9 bases identical to TRBD1. The CDR3 totals 13 residues. Germline V gene data show CDR1 as SGHNT and CDR2 as YYREEE (reference sequence). The V gene end was trimmed by 9 bases and the J gene end by 5 bases; junction bases not matched to a gene: 8. CDR3 sequence: CANRTGGNTEAFF. The CDR3 nucleotides are TGTGCCAACCGTACAGGGGGCAATACTGAAGCTTTCTTT.

The V call is TRBV2, the J call TRBJ2-7; 8 bases match TRBD1. The CDR3 runs 14 residues. CDR1 and CDR2 (germline): SNHLY, FYNNEI. V trimming: 6 bases; J trimming: 5 bases; junction bases outside the gene matches: 9. The DNA for the CDR3 is TGTGCCAGCAGGTTGACAGGGGCAGGCCACGAGCAGTACTTC. This translates into CASRLTGAGHEQYF.

The chain has TRBV30 and TRBJ2-5; 8 nucleotides match TRBD2. The CDR3 has 15 amino acids. V gave up 0 bases and J gave up 1 base; unmatched junction bases: 4. The germline gives CDR1 GTSNPN, CDR2 SVGIG (reference sequence). The CDR3 is CAWSVGAGVQETQYF. The CDR3 DNA sequence: TGTGCCTGGAGTGTAGGAGCGGGGGTCCAAGAGACCCAGTACTTC.

The J gene is TRBJ1-1, the V gene TRBV28; 8 positions agree with TRBD1. The CDR3 extends over 16 amino acids. Trimming at V came to 3 bases and at J to 6 bases, leaving 12 bases not matched to a gene. Germline V gives CDR1 MDHEN, CDR2 SYDVKM. The CDR3 region is CASSLPRGRSNPEAFF. CDR3 bases: TGTGCCAGCAGTTTGCCCAGGGGGCGATCTAACCCTGAAGCTTTCTTT.

V and J are TRBV2 and TRBJ1-6; 8 nucleotides match TRBD1. This CDR3 has 14 amino acids. The germline gives CDR1 SNHLY, CDR2 FYNNEI. V shed 7 bases and J 7 bases; nucleotides not matched to a gene: 6. The CDR3 reads CASNPRTGNSPLHF. The DNA of the CDR3 is TGTGCCAGCAACCCGAGGACAGGGAATTCACCCCTCCACTTT.

V and J are TRBV19 and TRBJ1-6; possible D gene TRBD1, 5 bases. Per the germline V gene, CDR1 is LNHDA and CDR2 is SQIVND (reference sequence). This CDR3 comprises 15 residues. Between the trimmed V and J ends, which lost 2 bases and 7 bases, there was a span of 12 bases. The DNA for the CDR3 is TGTGCCAGTAGTATAACGAGACAGAGGAATTCACCCCTCCACTTT. This encodes CASSITRQRNSPLHF.

The V gene is TRBV9, the J gene TRBJ1-6; weak D call: TRBD1 (6 bases). The CDR3 length is 14 residues. CDR1 and CDR2 (germline): SGDLS, YYNGEE. Deletions cut 3 bases from V and 9 bases from J, with 13 bases between. The chain's CDR3 is CASSAMTGSSPLHF. The CDR3 coding sequence is TGTGCCAGCAGCGCTATGACAGGCTCTTCACCCCTCCACTTT.

The V call is TRBV4-2, the J call TRBJ2-1, with 15 bases that match TRBD2. Germline CDR1 is LGHNA and CDR2 is YNFKEQ. With V trimmed by 3 bases and J by 9 bases, 9 bases remained unmatched. The CDR3 is 17 amino acids. The CDR3: CASSHPWTSGGAGEQFF. CDR3 nucleotide sequence: TGTGCCAGCAGCCATCCCTGGACTAGCGGGGGGGCAGGTGAGCAGTTCTTC.

This chain links TRBV5-1 with TRBJ2-7, with TRBD1 matching 8 bases. Germline trimming cut 1 base from V and 7 bases from J; bases unmatched to any gene: 7. Germline V CDR1 and CDR2: SGHRS, YFSETQ. This CDR3 spans 14 amino acids. The CDR3 protein is CASSLNHRGEEQYF. DNA of the CDR3: TGCGCCAGCAGCTTGAACCACAGGGGGGAAGAGCAGTACTTC. The complete variable domain, with remaining parts taken from reference TRBV5-1 and TRBJ2-7, reads KAGVTQTPRYLIKTRGQQVTLSCSPISGHRSVSWYQQTPGQGLQFLFEYFSETQRNKGNFPGRFSGRQFSNSRSEMNVSTLELGDSALYLCASSLNHRGEEQYFGPGTRLTVT.

This chain links TRBV27 with TRBJ2-2, with unresolved D. V lost 5 bases to trimming and J lost 1 base, with 8 bases between them. The CDR3 is 14 residues long. Germline V gene lookup returns CDR1 MNHEY and CDR2 SMNVEV (reference sequence). The CDR3 sequence is CASSPPGNTGELFF. DNA of the CDR3: TGTGCCAGCAGTCCTCCGGGGAACACCGGGGAGCTGTTTTTT.

The V gene is TRBV7-3, the J gene TRBJ2-1, with 7 nucleotides matching TRBD1. Germline V gives CDR1 SGHTA, CDR2 FQGTGA. The J segment lost 7 bases and the V segment lost 5 bases, leaving 11 bases of the junction unmatched. The CDR3 contains 15 residues. The CDR3 region is CASSERQGIRNEQFF. CDR3 nucleotide sequence: TGTGCCAGCAGCGAAAGACAGGGTATCAGGAATGAGCAGTTCTTC.

The chain couples TRBV6-5 to TRBJ1-5; a possible D gene is TRBD1 (6 bases). Germline assignment: CDR1 MNHEY and CDR2 SVGAGI. The CDR3 runs to 14 residues. The germline V and J ends were trimmed by 6 bases and 6 bases, with 15 bases remaining between them. The DNA for the CDR3 is TGTGCCAGCAGCTCACAGGGTTACGGTCAGCCCCAGCATTTT. Amino acid sequence: CASSSQGYGQPQHF.

J is TRBJ2-7 and V is TRBV10-1, with 8 positions matching TRBD1. V dropped 2 bases and J dropped 6; count of bases not matched to a gene: 12. Germline CDR1 and CDR2: WNHNN and SYGVQD (reference sequence). The CDR3 is 16 residues long. CDR3 nucleotide sequence: TGCGCCAGCAGTGAGACCCCAGACAGGGGAAGCTCCGAGCAGTACTTC. Protein product: CASSETPDRGSSEQYF.

The chain links TRBV19 to TRBJ2-5; D is perhaps TRBD2 (6 bases). In germline, CDR1 is LNHDA, CDR2 SQIVND (reference sequence). Trimming pared 7 bases from V and 0 bases from J, leaving 12 bases between. The CDR3 has 14 amino acids. DNA of the CDR3: TGTGCCAGTAAGGCGGGGCAGTACCAAGAGACCCAGTACTTC. The encoded protein is CASKAGQYQETQYF.

This clone has only one observation. The CDR3 DNA sequence: TGCGCCAGCAGCTTGGAAAGCGGGGGCTTCAATGAGCAGTTCTTC. This sequence encodes CASSLESGGFNEQFF. V gene TRBV5-1 combines with J gene TRBJ2-1; 8 nucleotides match TRBD2. CDR3 size: 15 residues. Germline V lookup: CDR1 SGHRS, CDR2 YFSETQ. The V segment lost 0 bases and the J segment 6 bases; nucleotides outside the gene matches: 5. The full variable domain, rest sourced from reference TRBV5-1 and TRBJ2-1, is KAGVTQTPRYLIKTRGQQVTLSCSPISGHRSVSWYQQTPGQGLQFLFEYFSETQRNKGNFPGRFSGRQFSNSRSEMNVSTLELGDSALYLCASSLESGGFNEQFFGPGTRLTVL.

The V gene is TRBV9, the J gene TRBJ2-1, with 9 bases aligning to TRBD2. Germline V lookup: CDR1 SGDLS, CDR2 YYNGEE. The CDR3 has 17 residues. V lost 2 bases to trimming and J lost 7 bases; unmatched junction nucleotides: 13. CDR3 DNA sequence: TGTGCCAGCAGCGTTGGGCTAGCGGGAAGCCCTTGGAATGAGCAGTTCTTC. Translating it yields CASSVGLAGSPWNEQFF.

This chain connects TRBV5-6 to TRBJ1-3; 7 bases agree with TRBD1. The J segment lost 4 bases and the V segment lost 0 bases, leaving 10 bases of the junction unmatched. The germline gives CDR1 SGHDT, CDR2 YYEEEE. The CDR3 is 17 amino acids. In DNA, the CDR3 is TGTGCCAGCAGCTTGGGACAGGGAAGTTCGTGGGGAAACACCATATATTTT. Translation: CASSLGQGSSWGNTIYF.

The chain recombines TRBV4-1 with TRBJ2-5, with D maybe TRBD1 (5 bases). Germline lookup yields CDR1 MGHRA and CDR2 YSYEKL. V gave up 1 base and J gave up 1 base, with 16 bases separating them. The CDR3 runs to 17 residues. CDR3 in amino acids: CASSQVPHGTGQETQYF. As DNA, the CDR3 is TGCGCCAGCAGCCAAGTCCCACATGGAACAGGCCAAGAGACCCAGTACTTC.

The CDR3, as DNA: TGTGCCAGCACTCCCGGACAGAACACTGAAGCTTTCTTT. Translated: CASTPGQNTEAFF. This sequence joins TRBV28 and TRBJ1-1, with D maybe TRBD1 (5 bases). V lost 7 bases, J lost 1 base, and 10 bases lay in between. The CDR3 spans 13 residues. Germline CDR1 and CDR2: MDHEN and SYDVKM.

V and J are TRBV18 and TRBJ1-1; D ambiguous. The CDR3 covers 15 residues. CDR1 and CDR2 (germline): KGHSH, LQKENI. V was clipped by 3 bases and J by 0 bases, with 11 bases between them. The CDR3 nucleotides are TGTGCCAGCTCACCCTTAAGTGGCCTGAACACTGAAGCTTTCTTT. Translating gives CASSPLSGLNTEAFF.

V usage is TRBV30 and J usage is TRBJ1-1; possible D gene TRBD1, 5 bases. The ends were cut back, 3 bases at V and 4 bases at J, with 18 bases in the middle. CDR1 and CDR2 from the germline V gene are GTSNPN and SVGIG (reference sequence). The CDR3 spans 15 residues. The CDR3, as DNA: TGTGCCTGGAGCCGGCAGGCTCTGGGGGGCACTGAAGCTTTCTTT. Encoded protein: CAWSRQALGGTEAFF.

This rearrangement joins TRBV25-1 to TRBJ2-5; TRBD2 agrees at 8 bases. J lost 5 bases, V lost 2 bases, and 4 bases had no gene match. Germline assignment: CDR1 MGHDK and CDR2 SYGVNS. CDR3 length: 14 amino acids. The CDR3 DNA follows: TGTGCCAGCAGTGAACGGGGGGGCATGGAGACCCAGTACTTC. Translated, it gives CASSERGGMETQYF.

V gene TRBV6-1 combines with J gene TRBJ2-4, with TRBD2 as a possible D gene (5 bases). The V and J ends lost 1 base and 7 bases respectively, with 14 bases between them. CDR1 and CDR2 (germline): MNHNS, SASEGT. The CDR3 contains 15 residues. The CDR3 sequence: CASSEEFTGINIQYF. For the CDR3, the DNA is TGTGCCAGCAGTGAAGAATTTACGGGGATTAACATTCAGTACTTC.

The V and J genes are TRBV2 and TRBJ1-1; tentative D call: TRBD1 (6 bases). Trimming removed 6 bases at V and 0 bases at J, with 11 bases between. CDR1 and CDR2 from the germline V gene are SNHLY and FYNNEI. This CDR3 spans 14 amino acids. CDR3 loop: CASRSTGMNTEAFF. For the CDR3, the DNA is TGTGCCAGCAGATCGACAGGTATGAACACTGAAGCTTTCTTT.

This chain links TRBV5-6 with TRBJ2-1, with TRBD1 as a possible D gene (5 bases). This CDR3 has 14 residues. The V end lost 0 bases, the J end lost 5 bases, and 9 bases lay between the germline ends. CDR1 is SGHDT, CDR2 YYEEEE, per germline. Here the CDR3 DNA reads TGTGCCAGCAGCTTGGGCAGGGTAGACAATGAGCAGTTCTTC. This encodes CASSLGRVDNEQFF.

This chain uses TRBV7-2 with TRBJ1-4; D possibly corresponds to TRBD1 (5 bases). This CDR3 has 13 residues. The germline gives CDR1 SGHTA, CDR2 FQGNSA. The V end was cut by 11 bases, the J end by 3 bases, with 13 bases between. The CDR3 loop reads CAVAGQANEKLFF. In DNA form, the CDR3 reads TGTGCCGTGGCGGGGCAAGCTAATGAAAAACTGTTTTTT. Filled out from reference TRBV7-2 and TRBJ1-4, the complete variable domain reads GAGVSQSPSNKVTEKGKDVELRCDPISGHTALYWYRQSLGQGLEFLIYFQGNSAPDKSGLPSDRFSAERTGGSVSTLTIQRTQQEDSAVYLCAVAGQANEKLFFGSGTQLSVL.

This chain links TRBV27 with TRBJ1-2; 7 bases are a match to TRBD1. Trimming at V came to 7 bases and at J to 7 bases, leaving 6 bases not matched to a gene. Per the germline V gene, CDR1 is MNHEY and CDR2 is SMNVEV (reference sequence). There are 12 residues in the CDR3. This CDR3 reads CASKKAGGGYTF. Written as DNA, the CDR3 is TGTGCCAGCAAGAAGGCAGGGGGTGGCTACACCTTC.

The chain is built from TRBV6-6 and TRBJ2-7, with 8 positions matching TRBD2. Germline V gene data show CDR1 as MNHNY and CDR2 as SVGAGI (reference sequence). The CDR3 sequence is 15 residues long. The V and J ends lost 5 bases and 7 bases, in that order; junction bases with no gene match: 13. The CDR3 is CASSTPGGGFGEQYF. Here the CDR3 DNA reads TGTGCCAGCAGTACCCCCGGGGGGGGGTTTGGAGAGCAGTACTTC.

The table lists this clone with a count of one. The chain uses TRBV30 and TRBJ2-2, with D possibly being TRBD1 (5 bases). The CDR3 is made up of 16 amino acids. The V gene lost 0 bases and the J gene lost 1 base, with 12 bases spanning the gap. The germline gives CDR1 GTSNPN, CDR2 SVGIG (reference sequence). The CDR3 nucleotides read TGTGCCTGGAGTGTAAAGCAGGGTGGGAACACCGGGGAGCTGTTTTTT. The encoded protein is CAWSVKQGGNTGELFF.

The V call is TRBV5-1, the J call TRBJ2-7, with TRBD1 matching over 7 bases. This CDR3 is built from 15 residues. Germline V gives CDR1 SGHRS, CDR2 YFSETQ. The junction had 12 bases not matched to a gene; V was cut back by 4 bases and J by 5 bases. This chain's CDR3 is CASSPNRQGAHEQYF. CDR3 DNA: TGCGCCAGCAGCCCGAATAGACAGGGTGCCCACGAGCAGTACTTC.

This clone was detected once. This chain links TRBV2 with TRBJ2-5, with 12 bases matching TRBD2. Germline values: CDR1 SNHLY, CDR2 FYNNEI. CDR3 length: 15 amino acids. Trimming cost V 6 bases and J 5 bases; bases outside gene matches: 7. Written as DNA, the CDR3 is TGTGCCAGCAGACCCACTAGCGGGGGGCGTGAGACCCAGTACTTC. Translated, it gives CASRPTSGGRETQYF.

The rearrangement joins TRBV27 to TRBJ2-5; perhaps TRBD1 as D (8 bases). Per the germline V gene, CDR1 is MNHEY and CDR2 is SMNVEV (reference sequence). Trimming removed 3 bases at V and 5 bases at J, with 19 bases between. The CDR3 is 16 amino acids. CDR3 DNA sequence: TGTGCCAGCAGTTTTCGGGAGGCGACAGGGGATGAGACCCAGTACTTC. Translation gives CASSFREATGDETQYF.